Given below is one TCR beta chain in context. These data come from a study of blood T cell repertoires in COVID-19. Study summary: COVID-19 samples from acute and convalescent phases originated in the United States, Italy and Spain.

V lost 4 bases and J lost 3, with 9 bases in between. The CDR3 has 13 amino acids. The germline V gene has CDR1 SGHDT and CDR2 YYEEEE. Here immunoSEQ multiplex PCR was the method, and the copy in TCRdb shows in-frame clones only, minus some. The sample lists some 70,000 clones; about 91% were seen once. The sample comprised peripheral blood. J is TRBJ2-3 and V is TRBV5-6, with TRBD1 as a possible D gene (5 bases). The receptor comes from a human donor with active COVID-19. The donor label of this sample is uncertain. The CDR3 DNA sequence: TGTGCCAGCAGCCAGCCAGGGACAGATACGCAGTATTTT. Amino acid sequence: CASSQPGTDTQYF.